This T cell receptor beta chain was identified in a study of molecular identifiers for immune sequencing clone quantification. Preparation methods for the bulk TCR libraries were those previously described, with listed TCR primers. Via MiXCR, TCRdb re-called the PCR reads, giving one row per CDR3 protein. In the table there are approximately 590,000 distinct CDR3 sequences, approximately 24% of which are singletons. V was clipped by 4 bases and J by 8 bases; unmatched bases: 5. The CDR3 has 14 residues. The V gene's germline CDR1 is GTSNPN and CDR2 SVGIG (reference sequence). The source material was naive CD8+ T cells from blood, with Jurkat cell RNA spiked in. The sample's subset: FACS-sorted CD8+CD4-CCR7+CD45RA+ naive T cells. V gene TRBV30 combines with J gene TRBJ1-6; 10 positions agree with TRBD1. The TCR was taken from a human donor in good health. Some libraries in this study had Jurkat cell RNA spiked in. The CDR3 DNA sequence: TGTGCCTGGACCGGGACAGGGGCTTATTCACCCCTCCACTTT. Amino acids: CAWTGTGAYSPLHF. The entire variable domain, with the rest obtained from reference TRBV30 and TRBJ1-6, is as follows: SQTIHQWPATLVQPVGSPLSLECTVEGTSNPNLYWYRQAAGRGLQLLFYSVGIGQISSEVPQNLSASRPQDRQFILSSKKLLLSDSGFYLCAWTGTGAYSPLHFGNGTRLTVT.